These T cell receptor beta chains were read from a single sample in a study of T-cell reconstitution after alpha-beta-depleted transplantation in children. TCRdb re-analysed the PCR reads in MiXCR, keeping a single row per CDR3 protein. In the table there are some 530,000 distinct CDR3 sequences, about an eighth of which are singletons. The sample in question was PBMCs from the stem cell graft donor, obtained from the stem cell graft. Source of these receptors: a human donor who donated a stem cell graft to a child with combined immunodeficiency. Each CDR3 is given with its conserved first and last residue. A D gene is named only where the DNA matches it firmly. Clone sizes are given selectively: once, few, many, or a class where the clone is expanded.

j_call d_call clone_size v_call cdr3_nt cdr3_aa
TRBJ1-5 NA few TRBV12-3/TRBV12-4 TGTGCCAGCACCAAGGACGGATGGCAACCCCAGCATTTT CASTKDGWQPQHF
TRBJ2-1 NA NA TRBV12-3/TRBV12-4 TGTGCCAGCAGAAGGGGCCGCGGGGGCGGCGGGGCGTCCTACAATGAGCAGTTCTTC CASRRGRGGGGASYNEQFF
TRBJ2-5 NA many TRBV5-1 TGCGCCAGCAGCCCGGGACAACTACAAGAGACCCAGTACTTC CASSPGQLQETQYF
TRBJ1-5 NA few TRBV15 TGTGCCACCAGCAGAGATTTCCGGGCCTACCAGCATTTT CATSRDFRAYQHF
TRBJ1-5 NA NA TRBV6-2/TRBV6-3 TGTGCCAGCAGTTACTCGCCGTCGGTTGGCAGGGACAATCAGCCCCAGCATTTT CASSYSPSVGRDNQPQHF
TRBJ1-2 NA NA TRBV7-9 TGTGCCAGCAGCTTAGATACAGGTTCCTATGGCTACACCTTC CASSLDTGSYGYTF
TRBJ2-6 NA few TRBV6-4 TGTGCCAGCAGCCAGGAGTCTGGGGCCAACGTCCTGACTTTC CASSQESGANVLTF
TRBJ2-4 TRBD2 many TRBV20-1 TGCAGTGCTAGAGATTTGGGAGGGGATATGGACATTCAGTACTTC CSARDLGGDMDIQYF
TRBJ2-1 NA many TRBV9 TGTGCCAGCAGCGTAAGGGAAGTTGAGCAGTTCTTC CASSVREVEQFF
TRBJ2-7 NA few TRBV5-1 TGCGCCAGCAGCCCAGACGACCTGAGCTCCTACGAGCAGTACTTC CASSPDDLSSYEQYF
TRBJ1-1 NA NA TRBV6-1 TGTGCCAGCATGAGGGGTTTATCGTACACTGAAGCTTTCTTT CASMRGLSYTEAFF
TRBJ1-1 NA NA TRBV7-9 TGTGCCAGCAGCTTAGGACAGGCAGGTGCTTTCTTT CASSLGQAGAFF
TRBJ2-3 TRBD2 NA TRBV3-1 TGTGCCAGCAGCCAAGATCCAGCGGGAGGGGTGGATACGCAGTATTTT CASSQDPAGGVDTQYF
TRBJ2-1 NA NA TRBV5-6 TGTGCCAGCAGCTTGGCCGGGAGCGGGACAAGGCAGTTCTTC CASSLAGSGTRQFF
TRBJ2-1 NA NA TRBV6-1 TGTGCCAGCAGCCCCGGTGGGGCAAGAAATGAGCAGTTCTTC CASSPGGARNEQFF
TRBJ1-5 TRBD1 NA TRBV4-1 TGCGCCAGCAGCCACGGCCAGGGGGGGAATCAGCCCCAGCATTTT CASSHGQGGNQPQHF
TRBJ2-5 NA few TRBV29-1 TGCAGCGTTGGCGCGGGGCTGCAAGAGACCCAGTACTTC CSVGAGLQETQYF
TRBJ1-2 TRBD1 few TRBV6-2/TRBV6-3 TGTGCCAGCAGCGCGGACAGGGACTATGGCTACACCTTC CASSADRDYGYTF
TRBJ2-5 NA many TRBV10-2 TGCGCCAGCACAGGGGGGGAGACCCAGTACTTC CASTGGETQYF
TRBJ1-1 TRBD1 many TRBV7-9 TGTGCCAGCAGCTCAAGGACAGGGGGGGACACTGAAGCTTTCTTT CASSSRTGGDTEAFF
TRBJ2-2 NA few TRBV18 TGTGCCAGCTCACCTGCCGGGGGAGAAGCCGGGGAGCTGTTTTTT CASSPAGGEAGELFF
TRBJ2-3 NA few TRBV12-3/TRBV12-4 TGTGCCAGCAGTCGCCCCGTGGAGGATACGCAGTATTTT CASSRPVEDTQYF
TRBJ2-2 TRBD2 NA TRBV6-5 TGTGCCAGCAGTTACTCCTTTAGCGGGGGGGAGAACACCGGGGAGCTGTTTTTT CASSYSFSGGENTGELFF
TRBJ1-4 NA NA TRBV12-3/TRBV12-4 TGTGCCAGCAGTTTGAGGGAGCGAGAACCTCGGGAAAAACTGTTTTTT CASSLREREPREKLFF
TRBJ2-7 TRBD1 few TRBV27 TGTGCCAGCAGCCCGGGACAGGGATTCTTCTACGAGCAGTACTTC CASSPGQGFFYEQYF
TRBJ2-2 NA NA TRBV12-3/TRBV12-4 TGTGCCAGCAGTCGGGGTGTAGGGGTGACCGGGGAGCTGTTTTTT CASSRGVGVTGELFF
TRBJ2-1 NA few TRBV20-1 TGCAGTGCTCGGGGCAGGGTGACAATGCAACAGTTCTTC CSARGRVTMQQFF
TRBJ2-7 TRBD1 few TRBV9 TGTGCCAGCAGTCCCAACCGGGACAGTCGACTTTCATACTACGAGCAGTACTTC CASSPNRDSRLSYYEQYF
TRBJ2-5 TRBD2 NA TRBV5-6 TGTGCCAGCAGCTTTTGGTCGCGGGAGAGGAAGACCCAGTACTTC CASSFWSRERKTQYF
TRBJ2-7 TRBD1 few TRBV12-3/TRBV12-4 TGTGCCAGCAGTTCCCGGGACAGGGCAACCTACGAGCAGTACTTC CASSSRDRATYEQYF